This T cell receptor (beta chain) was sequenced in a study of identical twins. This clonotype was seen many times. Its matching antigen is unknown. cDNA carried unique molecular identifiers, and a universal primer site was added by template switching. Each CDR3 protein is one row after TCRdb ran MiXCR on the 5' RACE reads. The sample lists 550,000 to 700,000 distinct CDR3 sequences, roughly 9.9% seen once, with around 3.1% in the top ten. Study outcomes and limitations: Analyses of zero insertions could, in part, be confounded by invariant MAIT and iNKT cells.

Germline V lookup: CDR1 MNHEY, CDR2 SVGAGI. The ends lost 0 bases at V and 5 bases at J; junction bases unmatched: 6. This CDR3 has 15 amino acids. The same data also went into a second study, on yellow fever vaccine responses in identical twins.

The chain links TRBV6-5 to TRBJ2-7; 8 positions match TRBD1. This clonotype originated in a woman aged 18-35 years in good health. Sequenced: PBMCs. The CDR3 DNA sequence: TGTGCCAGCAGTTACTCTGGGCAGGGGGCGCACGAGCAGTACTTC. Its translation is CASSYSGQGAHEQYF.